These T cell receptor beta chains were read from a single sample in a study of cytomegalovirus exposure and HLA in healthy donors. Generated by immunoSEQ multiplex PCR, the TCRdb table keeps only in-frame clones and is missing some. The sample's table shows under 65,000 clones. The sequenced sample consisted of PBMCs. The receptors here all came from a woman aged 25 to 39 in good health and CMV-seropositive. CDR3s include the opening cysteine and the closing phenylalanine or tryptophan. D genes are given only for firm matches.

>TRBJ1-4|TRBD1|TRBV10-3
CAISEVGQETNEKLFF
TGTGCCATCAGTGAGGTCGGACAGGAAACTAATGAAAAACTGTTTTTT
>TRBJ2-1|TRBD2|TRBV30
CAWSVPTSGWVNEQFF
TGTGCCTGGAGTGTCCCTACTAGCGGGTGGGTCAATGAGCAGTTCTTC
>TRBJ2-7|TRBD1|TRBV5-1
CASRGQGIAEQYF
TGCGCCAGCAGGGGACAGGGGATCGCCGAGCAGTACTTC
>TRBJ2-1|TRBD2|TRBV5-1
CASSLVPSGRASNEQFF
TGCGCCAGCAGCTTGGTCCCTAGCGGGAGGGCTTCCAATGAGCAGTTCTTC
>TRBJ1-3|-|TRBV4-1
CASSHGSGDGNTIYF
TGCGCCAGCAGCCACGGCTCAGGGGACGGAAACACCATATATTTT
>TRBJ2-1|TRBD2|TRBV5-1
CASSSTLAGGYNEQFF
TGCGCCAGCAGCTCAACGCTAGCGGGGGGGTACAATGAGCAGTTCTTC
>TRBJ2-7|TRBD1|TRBV28
CASRARQGAGEQYF
TGTGCCAGCAGGGCTCGCCAGGGGGCAGGCGAGCAGTACTTC
>TRBJ2-1|TRBD1|TRBV27
CASSDSTGGSYNEQFF
TGTGCCAGCAGCGACTCCACAGGGGGCTCCTACAATGAGCAGTTCTTC
>TRBJ1-1|-|TRBV5-6
CASRTTVNTEAFF
TGTGCCAGCCGAACGACAGTGAACACTGAAGCTTTCTTT
>TRBJ2-1|TRBD2|TRBV30
CAWSRAGRDNEQFF
TGTGCCTGGAGTAGGGCAGGGAGGGACAATGAGCAGTTCTTC
>TRBJ1-2|TRBD1|TRBV5-5
CASSLGTGNYGYTF
TGTGCCAGCAGCTTGGGGACAGGGAACTATGGCTACACCTTC
>TRBJ2-7|TRBD1|TRBV30
CAWSEDRGPYEQYF
TGTGCCTGGAGTGAGGACAGGGGCCCCTACGAGCAGTACTTC
>TRBJ2-2|TRBD2|TRBV5-6
CASSSGLAGVTGELFF
TGTGCCAGCAGCTCCGGACTAGCGGGAGTCACCGGGGAGCTGTTTTTT
>TRBJ2-2|-|TRBV5-6
CASSAPSTGELFF
TGTGCCAGCAGCGCCCCGAGCACCGGGGAGCTGTTTTTT
>TRBJ1-2|-|TRBV11-2
CASRLEVWDQGFF
TGTGCCAGCAGATTAGAGGTTTGGGATCAGGGCTTCTTC
>TRBJ2-7|TRBD2|TRBV23-1
CASSPPVLAHLPYEQYF
TGCGCCAGCAGTCCCCCGGTACTAGCGCACCTCCCCTACGAGCAGTACTTC
>TRBJ2-7|TRBD2|TRBV10-3
CAISPRLAESSYEQYF
TGTGCCATCAGTCCTCGACTAGCGGAAAGCTCCTACGAGCAGTACTTC
>TRBJ2-7|-|TRBV7-9
CASSLEQGHEQYF
TGTGCCAGCAGCTTAGAACAGGGCCACGAGCAGTACTTC
>TRBJ2-5|-|TRBV18
CASSPYQETQYF
TGTGCCAGCTCCCCGTACCAAGAGACCCAGTACTTC
>TRBJ1-5|TRBD1|TRBV19
CASSGTGGGQPQHF
TGTGCCAGTAGTGGGACAGGGGGCGGGCAGCCCCAGCATTTT
>TRBJ2-1|-|TRBV1
CTSSPRGRSLAGVRREQFF
TGCACCAGCAGCCCAAGAGGACGAAGTCTAGCGGGAGTTCGACGAGAGCAGTTCTTC
>TRBJ1-2|TRBD1|TRBV5-1
CASSLDRGSYGYTF
TGCGCCAGCAGCTTGGACAGGGGGAGCTATGGCTACACCTTC
>TRBJ1-2|-|TRBV6-5
CASSYSGEGGYTF
TGTGCCAGCAGTTACTCAGGGGAAGGGGGCTACACCTTC
>TRBJ2-2|TRBD2|TRBV4-2
CASSPIWGGDTGELFF
TGTGCCAGCAGCCCTATTTGGGGGGGGGACACCGGGGAGCTGTTTTTT
>TRBJ2-3|-|TRBV14
CASSQAVSTDTQYF
TGTGCCAGCAGCCAAGCAGTTAGCACAGATACGCAGTATTTT
>TRBJ1-1|-|TRBV20-1
CSALGRTEAFF
TGCAGTGCTTTGGGGCGCACTGAAGCTTTCTTT
>TRBJ2-1|TRBD2|TRBV9
CASSARGGNINEQFF
TGTGCCAGCAGCGCGCGGGGGGGCAACATAAATGAGCAGTTCTTC
>TRBJ2-7|TRBD1|TRBV27
CASSAGQGYEQYF
TGTGCCAGCAGTGCGGGACAGGGCTACGAGCAGTACTTC
>TRBJ2-7|TRBD2|TRBV7-2
CASSWGSSGDYEQYF
TGTGCCAGCAGCTGGGGCTCTAGCGGAGACTACGAGCAGTACTTC
>TRBJ2-7|TRBD1|TRBV7-8
CASSSRDRAYEQYF
TGTGCCAGCAGCTCCCGGGACAGGGCCTACGAGCAGTACTTC
>TRBJ2-2|TRBD2|TRBV18
CASSPLAGGHTGELFF
TGTGCCAGCTCACCATTAGCGGGGGGCCACACCGGGGAGCTGTTTTTT
>TRBJ2-1|-|TRBV7-6
CASSLFTGVDNEQFF
TGTGCCAGCAGCTTATTTACGGGAGTCGACAATGAGCAGTTCTTC
>TRBJ1-4|-|TRBV30
CAWKEDEKLFF
TGTGCCTGGAAAGAGGATGAAAAACTGTTTTTT
>TRBJ1-5|-|TRBV9
CASSGGESNQPQHF
TGTGCCAGCAGCGGGGGGGAAAGCAATCAGCCCCAGCATTTT
>TRBJ1-2|-|TRBV4-1
CASSQEGRKGGGYGYTF
TGCGCCAGCAGCCAAGAGGGTAGGAAGGGAGGGGGCTATGGCTACACCTTC
>TRBJ2-4|-|TRBV6-1
CASTLLVAHIQYF
TGTGCCAGCACTCTACTAGTTGCACACATTCAGTACTTC
>TRBJ2-1|-|TRBV30
CAWFSSLSTYNEQFF
TGTGCCTGGTTTAGCTCCCTAAGTACCTACAATGAGCAGTTCTTC
>TRBJ1-2|-|TRBV21-1
CASSRQAPNYGYTF
TGTGCCAGCAGTAGACAGGCTCCTAACTATGGCTACACCTTC
>TRBJ1-1|-|TRBV4-2
CASSREGSNTEAFF
TGTGCCAGCAGCCGGGAGGGGTCGAACACTGAAGCTTTCTTT
>TRBJ1-2|-|TRBV10-1
CASSESYRGGYTF
TGCGCCAGCAGTGAGTCTTATCGCGGTGGCTACACCTTC
>TRBJ2-3|-|TRBV5-1
CASSLVLAGDTQYF
TGCGCCAGCAGCTTGGTACTAGCTGGAGATACGCAGTATTTT
>TRBJ2-7|-|TRBV27
CASSLSSGYEQYF
TGTGCCAGCAGTTTATCGTCGGGCTACGAGCAGTACTTC
>TRBJ1-5|TRBD1|TRBV6-5
CASSLGQGFRQHQHF
TGTGCCAGCAGTTTAGGACAGGGGTTCAGGCAGCACCAGCATTTT
>TRBJ1-1|-|TRBV4-1
CASSQEHSLNTEAFF
TGCGCCAGCAGCCAAGAGCACAGCCTGAACACTGAAGCTTTCTTT
>TRBJ2-2|-|TRBV4-1
CASSQGAGNTGELFF
TGCGCCAGCAGCCAAGGTGCAGGGAACACCGGGGAGCTGTTTTTT
>TRBJ2-7|-|TRBV15
CATSRQRGGYEQYF
TGTGCCACCAGCAGGCAAAGGGGGGGCTACGAGCAGTACTTC
>TRBJ2-5|TRBD2|TRBV6-4
CASSEGTSGKETQYF
TGTGCCAGCAGTGAAGGGACTAGCGGTAAAGAGACCCAGTACTTC
>TRBJ1-1|-|TRBV25-1
CASRGQRFIEAFF
TGTGCCAGCAGGGGTCAGAGGTTCATTGAAGCTTTCTTT
>TRBJ1-5|TRBD1|TRBV2
CASSGPVQGVRNQPQHF
TGTGCCAGCAGTGGACCAGTACAGGGGGTCCGTAATCAGCCCCAGCATTTT
>TRBJ1-2|TRBD1|TRBV29-1
CSVGDRGYYGYTF
TGCAGCGTTGGAGACAGGGGATACTATGGCTACACCTTC
>TRBJ2-2|-|TRBV19
CASIPPGAGGELFF
TGTGCCAGTATCCCCCCAGGGGCGGGCGGGGAGCTGTTTTTT
>TRBJ1-2|-|TRBV7-9
CASSSPPGDYGYTF
TGTGCCAGCAGTTCCCCGCCAGGGGACTATGGCTACACCTTC
>TRBJ1-1|-|TRBV7-9
CASSLVDSRQAFF
TGTGCCAGCAGCTTAGTAGACAGCCGCCAAGCTTTCTTT